This T cell receptor beta chain stems from a study of response to subunit inactivated influenza vaccine. One entry per CDR3 protein, called by TCRdb with MiXCR from the RT-PCR reads. The table has approximately 500,000 distinct CDR3 sequences, less than 25% seen once. The CDR3 runs to 18 residues. Germline loops: CDR1 SQVTM, CDR2 ANQGSEA. With 4 bases clipped from V and 0 bases from J, the junction kept 15 bases outside the gene matches. This clonotype has at least ten counts. The data were also submitted as part of a second study, on T cells expressing NK-cell markers. From that study: With UMIs, 5'RACE template switching was used to make TCR beta cDNA. Cells sorted as CD3+CD56+NKG2C+, CD3+CD56+NKG2C- and CD3+CD56-NKG2C+ T cells supplied the TCR beta repertoires. The eight sequenced donors comprised seven who were HCMV-seropositive and one who was seronegative. Similarly, these clonotypes led the CD3+CD56-NKG2C+ fraction as well in several donors.

The sample in question was CD4+ T cells sorted from PBMCs, obtained about 11 days after vaccination. The TCR originated in a man between 45 and 60 years old who received an inactivated influenza vaccine. This rearrangement joins TRBV29-1 to TRBJ2-3, with 8 nucleotides matching TRBD2. CDR3 in amino acids: CSVVGRGGRASSTDTQYF. CDR3 sequence (DNA): TGCAGCGTTGTCGGCCGGGGGGGCCGAGCGTCTAGCACAGATACGCAGTATTTT.